The clone carrying this T cell receptor (beta chain) was counted ten times or more. One junction end does not reproduce the germline sequence, and a read error may be involved. This record comes from a study of T cells in Graves' hyperthyroidism and ophthalmopathy. The overall study: At initial diagnosis, before any treatment had begun, peripheral blood was obtained.

Amplified regions were TCR beta CDR3 sequences from RNA transcripts. Initially, a first-round RT-PCR of the TCR CDR3 employed the HTBI primer set. TCRdb recomputed calls from the multiplex PCR reads with MiXCR, one row per CDR3 protein. The table includes about 270,000 distinct CDR3 sequences, about 25% detected once. The PBMCs were taken from approximately 9.7 ml of fresh peripheral blood. What was sequenced was blood. The clonotype originates from a man aged 35-49 years with Graves' hyperthyroidism that later progressed to Graves' ophthalmopathy.

The CDR3 protein is CASSLDQNTEAFF. CDR3 nucleotide sequence: TGCGCCAGCAGCTTGGATCAGAACACTGAAGCTTTCTTT. This chain links TRBV7-9 with TRBJ1-1, with D unclear. The CDR3 has 13 amino acids. CDR1 is SEHNR, CDR2 FQNEAQ, per germline (reference sequence).